This T cell receptor beta chain came from a study of shared clonotypes between healthy human individuals. Sequenced by immunoSEQ multiplex PCR; TCRdb stores in-frame clones only, minus some. The sample has about 480,000 clones, approximately 79% seen once. Without sorting, samples used tens of millions of PBMCs for genomic DNA. The sequencing input was PBMCs. This clonotype was sampled from a woman aged 40 to 50 in good health. Some clones in this sample may be carry-over from other donors' samples.

The CDR3 spells CASSYLSGTWGNEQFF. The CDR3 region has the DNA TGTGCCAGCAGTTACCTTTCCGGGACTTGGGGGAATGAGCAGTTCTTC. V and J are TRBV6-5 and TRBJ2-1; TRBD2 is a possible D gene (6 bases). V dropped 2 bases and J dropped 7 bases, with 18 bases sitting between them. Germline V CDR1 and CDR2: MNHEY, SVGAGI. CDR3 length: 16 amino acids.